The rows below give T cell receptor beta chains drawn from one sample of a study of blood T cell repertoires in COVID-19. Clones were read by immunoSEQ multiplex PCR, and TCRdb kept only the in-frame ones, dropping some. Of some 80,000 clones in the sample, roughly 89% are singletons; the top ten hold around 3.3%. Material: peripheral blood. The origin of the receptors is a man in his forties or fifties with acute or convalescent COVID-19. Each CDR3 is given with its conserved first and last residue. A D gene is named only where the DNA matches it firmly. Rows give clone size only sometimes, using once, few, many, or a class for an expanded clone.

DNA: TGTGCCACCGGGGGGACAGGACGGTCCCTCCACTTT; CDR3: CATGGTGRSLHF; J: TRBJ1-6; V: TRBV19; size: .; D: TRBD1
DNA: TGTGCCAGCATGCAACTCAACGGGGACAGGGGTAATTCACCCCTCCACTTT; CDR3: CASMQLNGDRGNSPLHF; J: TRBJ1-6; V: TRBV7-8; size: once; D: TRBD1
DNA: TGTGCCAGCAGCTTAAATCAGGGGGCAAGTGAAAAACTGTTTTTT; CDR3: CASSLNQGASEKLFF; J: TRBJ1-4; V: TRBV7-6; size: once; D: TRBD1
DNA: TGCGCCAGCTCAAGGGGGCAAGATGGAAACACCATATATTTT; CDR3: CASSRGQDGNTIYF; J: TRBJ1-3; V: TRBV10-2; size: .; D: TRBD1
DNA: TGTGCCAGCAGCTCACGACTGAACCCTCCTTCAGATACGCAGTATTTT; CDR3: CASSSRLNPPSDTQYF; J: TRBJ2-3; V: TRBV5-5; size: .; D: .
DNA: TGCGCCAGCAGCCAACAGACAGGAAACTATGGCTACACCTTC; CDR3: CASSQQTGNYGYTF; J: TRBJ1-2; V: TRBV4-3; size: few; D: .
DNA: TGTGCCAGCAACCACTACAGGGTAGAGGCCGGGGAGCTGTTTTTT; CDR3: CASNHYRVEAGELFF; J: TRBJ2-2; V: TRBV11-2; size: .; D: .
DNA: TGCGCCAGCAGCTTGGCCAGACCGGGCAGGGACGAGCAGTACTTC; CDR3: CASSLARPGRDEQYF; J: TRBJ2-7; V: TRBV5-1; size: .; D: .
DNA: TGTGCCAGCAGAGACCTCCGGGGCGAGCAGTACTTC; CDR3: CASRDLRGEQYF; J: TRBJ2-7; V: TRBV2; size: .; D: .
DNA: TGTGCCAGCAGCCTGGGACTAGCGGGAGCCGAGCAGTACTTC; CDR3: CASSLGLAGAEQYF; J: TRBJ2-7; V: TRBV7-2; size: .; D: TRBD2
DNA: TGTGCCAGCAGCTTGGACGCGGGGGACACTGAAGCTTTCTTT; CDR3: CASSLDAGDTEAFF; J: TRBJ1-1; V: TRBV7-2; size: .; D: .
DNA: TGCGCCAGCACTGCGACTAGCGGGAGCTACGAGCAGTACTTC; CDR3: CASTATSGSYEQYF; J: TRBJ2-7; V: TRBV10-2; size: .; D: TRBD2
DNA: TGTGCCAGCAGCTTACTTAGCAGAAAAAATTCACCCCTCCACTTT; CDR3: CASSLLSRKNSPLHF; J: TRBJ1-6; V: TRBV5-6; size: .; D: .
DNA: TGTGCCAGCTCACCACCCGCGAGCTCCTACGAGCAGTACTTC; CDR3: CASSPPASSYEQYF; J: TRBJ2-7; V: TRBV18; size: .; D: .
DNA: TGTGCCAGCAGCTTGCTAGCGGAGTACGAGCAGTACTTC; CDR3: CASSLLAEYEQYF; J: TRBJ2-7; V: TRBV11-3; size: few; D: TRBD2
DNA: TGTGCCAGCAGTATGGACAGGGCGTTGAATGGCTACACCTTC; CDR3: CASSMDRALNGYTF; J: TRBJ1-2; V: TRBV27; size: .; D: TRBD1
DNA: TGTGCCAGCAGCTTAGCGGGGGCTAGGCGTTACGAGCAGTACTTC; CDR3: CASSLAGARRYEQYF; J: TRBJ2-7; V: TRBV7-9; size: .; D: .
DNA: TGTGCCAGCAGAAATCTATGGGGACACCTCACAGATACGCAGTATTTT; CDR3: CASRNLWGHLTDTQYF; J: TRBJ2-3; V: TRBV7-9; size: .; D: .
DNA: TGTGCCAGCAACACTCCCGACCTGGGGGGTACTGAAGCTTTCTTT; CDR3: CASNTPDLGGTEAFF; J: TRBJ1-1; V: TRBV6-6; size: .; D: .
DNA: TGTGCCAGCACCGCGGGGGGGCGCAGGTCTTTCTTT; CDR3: CASTAGGRRSFF; J: TRBJ1-1; V: TRBV7-9; size: .; D: .
DNA: TGTGCCAGCAGTGTAGGCAGGGTGGACTATGGCTACACCTTC; CDR3: CASSVGRVDYGYTF; J: TRBJ1-2; V: TRBV4-2; size: .; D: .
DNA: TGTGCCAGCAGTTTCCCGGGGGCTGAAGCTTTCTTT; CDR3: CASSFPGAEAFF; J: TRBJ1-1; V: TRBV6-5; size: .; D: .
DNA: TGTGCCAGCAGTTTGGGGGGGGGACACACCATATATTTT; CDR3: CASSLGGGHTIYF; J: TRBJ1-3; V: TRBV27; size: few; D: .
DNA: TGTGCCAGCAGCTCGGACGGACTCTCTGGAAACACCATATATTTT; CDR3: CASSSDGLSGNTIYF; J: TRBJ1-3; V: TRBV5-8; size: .; D: .
DNA: TGCAGCGATAGGACTGGAACCTACAATGAGCAGTTCTTC; CDR3: CSDRTGTYNEQFF; J: TRBJ2-1; V: TRBV29-1; size: .; D: .
DNA: TGTGCCAGCAGCATGGGCCCCGGGGGCAATCAGCCCCAGCATTTT; CDR3: CASSMGPGGNQPQHF; J: TRBJ1-5; V: TRBV2; size: .; D: .
DNA: TGTGCCAGCAGCTTGGTAGGACAGGGACCCTACGAGCAGTACTTC; CDR3: CASSLVGQGPYEQYF; J: TRBJ2-7; V: TRBV5-6; size: .; D: TRBD1
DNA: TGTGCCAGCGGGACTAGCGTCCACGAGCAGTACTTC; CDR3: CASGTSVHEQYF; J: TRBJ2-7; V: TRBV25-1; size: .; D: TRBD2
DNA: TGTGCCAGCAGCCCGTCCTTAGAGACCCAGTACTTC; CDR3: CASSPSLETQYF; J: TRBJ2-5; V: TRBV7-2; size: .; D: .
DNA: TGCGCCAGCAGCCAAGATGAGGTCGGACAGCCCCAGCATTTT; CDR3: CASSQDEVGQPQHF; J: TRBJ1-5; V: TRBV4-3; size: .; D: .
DNA: TGTGCCAGCAGCCAACAGGGCACCTACAATCAGCCCCAGCATTTT; CDR3: CASSQQGTYNQPQHF; J: TRBJ1-5; V: TRBV28; size: .; D: .
DNA: TGTGCCAGCAGCTTAGTGTTCGGAGGGGCGAGTTCTAGCAATCAGCCCCAGCATTTT; CDR3: CASSLVFGGASSSNQPQHF; J: TRBJ1-5; V: TRBV7-9; size: few; D: .
DNA: TGCGCCAGCAGACAGCAGGGGGCCGGCACAGATACGCAGTATTTT; CDR3: CASRQQGAGTDTQYF; J: TRBJ2-3; V: TRBV4-1; size: .; D: TRBD1
DNA: TGTGCCAGCAGCTCTCACCCCTGGACTAGCGGAGACTCCTACAATGAGCAGTTCTTC; CDR3: CASSSHPWTSGDSYNEQFF; J: TRBJ2-1; V: TRBV11-3; size: .; D: TRBD2
DNA: TGTGCCAGCAGCTCGACAGGGAGTCAGGGCTACACCTTC; CDR3: CASSSTGSQGYTF; J: TRBJ1-2; V: TRBV5-4; size: .; D: TRBD1
DNA: TGTGCCAGCTCACCAGGACCGCGGGACTACACCTTC; CDR3: CASSPGPRDYTF; J: TRBJ1-2; V: TRBV18; size: .; D: .
DNA: TGTGCCAGCAGCTTGGCCCTAGCGGGCACCGGGGAGCTGTTTTTT; CDR3: CASSLALAGTGELFF; J: TRBJ2-2; V: TRBV7-9; size: few; D: TRBD2
DNA: TGTGCCAGCAGCGTAGATCGAGGCAATGAGCAGTTCTTC; CDR3: CASSVDRGNEQFF; J: TRBJ2-1; V: TRBV9; size: few; D: .
DNA: TGTGCCACCTCCCTGCAGGGGGTTCTCCGGACCCAGTACTTC; CDR3: CATSLQGVLRTQYF; J: TRBJ2-5; V: TRBV19; size: .; D: TRBD1
DNA: TGCGCCAGCAGCTCGGGACAGGGGAGCTCTGGAAACACCATATATTTT; CDR3: CASSSGQGSSGNTIYF; J: TRBJ1-3; V: TRBV5-1; size: once; D: TRBD1
DNA: TGTGCCAGCACACTACCGTGGGCGGGGGGCCTCACAGATACGCAGTATTTT; CDR3: CASTLPWAGGLTDTQYF; J: TRBJ2-3; V: TRBV18; size: .; D: TRBD2
DNA: TGTGCCAGCAGCCCTCAGGGCAATCAGCCCCAGCATTTT; CDR3: CASSPQGNQPQHF; J: TRBJ1-5; V: TRBV7-2; size: few; D: .
DNA: TGTGCCAGCTCACCACGGGGACAGGAGGTCATGAACACTGAAGCTTTCTTT; CDR3: CASSPRGQEVMNTEAFF; J: TRBJ1-1; V: TRBV18; size: .; D: TRBD1
DNA: TGTGCCAGCAGTGACTCCCTGGACAGCTATGGCTACACCTTC; CDR3: CASSDSLDSYGYTF; J: TRBJ1-2; V: TRBV6-4; size: .; D: .
DNA: TGTGCCAGCAGCCCGGGAAAGACAGGGGACAAGTACAATGAGCAGTTCTTC; CDR3: CASSPGKTGDKYNEQFF; J: TRBJ2-1; V: TRBV5-4; size: .; D: TRBD1
DNA: TGTGCCAGCAGCCGACAGGGAACTGGGGCCAACGTCCTGACTTTC; CDR3: CASSRQGTGANVLTF; J: TRBJ2-6; V: TRBV5-4; size: .; D: TRBD1
DNA: TGTGCCAGCAGCTCTGGGGGGAGCATTAATTCACCCCTCCACTTT; CDR3: CASSSGGSINSPLHF; J: TRBJ1-6; V: TRBV6-5; size: .; D: .
DNA: TGTGCCAGCAGCCCCACCGGGCCAGGAGGCTATGGCTACACCTTC; CDR3: CASSPTGPGGYGYTF; J: TRBJ1-2; V: TRBV7-2; size: .; D: .
DNA: TGCGCCAGCAGCCAAGATTGGGAAGGACTAGTGGGGTCAGATACGCAGTATTTT; CDR3: CASSQDWEGLVGSDTQYF; J: TRBJ2-3; V: TRBV4-3; size: few; D: TRBD2
DNA: TGCAGTGCTAGTGATAGCGGGGGGGGAGATACGCAGTATTTT; CDR3: CSASDSGGGDTQYF; J: TRBJ2-3; V: TRBV20-1; size: .; D: TRBD2
DNA: TGTGCCAGCAGCTTACAGGGCTCCACTGAAGCTTTCTTT; CDR3: CASSLQGSTEAFF; J: TRBJ1-1; V: TRBV7-2; size: .; D: .
DNA: TGTGCCAGCAGCGAAATGACAGGGGATAATGAAAAACTGTTTTTT; CDR3: CASSEMTGDNEKLFF; J: TRBJ1-4; V: TRBV7-6; size: .; D: TRBD1
DNA: TGCAGCGTTGATGACTCCTCCACCTCCAGCTCCTACAATGAGCAGTTCTTC; CDR3: CSVDDSSTSSSYNEQFF; J: TRBJ2-1; V: TRBV29-1; size: .; D: .
DNA: TGTGCCATCAGTGGAGGGACAGGGGCGAGCAAAAACATTCAGTACTTC; CDR3: CAISGGTGASKNIQYF; J: TRBJ2-4; V: TRBV10-3; size: .; D: TRBD1
DNA: TGTGCCAGCAGCTTAGATCGGGGCCCCAGGGGACCTAACTATGGCTACACCTTC; CDR3: CASSLDRGPRGPNYGYTF; J: TRBJ1-2; V: TRBV11-3; size: .; D: .